The 9 T cell receptor beta chains listed next were all sequenced from one sample in a study of T cells after yellow fever vaccination. Using its own MiXCR run on the 5' RACE reads, TCRdb lists one record per CDR3 protein. Of about 210,000 distinct CDR3 sequences listed, 2.5% to 3.5% are singletons. Specimen: CD4+ T cells sorted from PBMCs, collected 10 days after the yellow fever booster vaccination. Receptor source: a man aged 18-30 years who received the YFV17D yellow fever vaccine.

The sample holds a few counts of this clonotype. The chain uses TRBV5-4 and TRBJ2-1; 8 bases agree with TRBD2. The CDR3 loop spans 16 amino acids. Germline CDR1 and CDR2: SGHNT and YYREEE (reference sequence). J lost 7 bases, V lost 4 bases, and 13 bases had no gene match. Here the CDR3 reads CASSTAGTRGRNEQFF. The CDR3 coding sequence is TGTGCCAGCAGCACGGCCGGGACTAGAGGGCGGAATGAGCAGTTCTTC.

CDR3 DNA: TGCAGTGCTAGAGATTCTCCGAACACTGAAGCTTTCTTT. Translation gives CSARDSPNTEAFF. V usage is TRBV20-1 and J usage is TRBJ1-1, with no clear D. Trimming cost V 0 bases and J 1 base, with 6 bases left between them. Germline values: CDR1 DFQATT, CDR2 SNEGSKA (reference sequence). The CDR3 runs 13 residues.

This sequence joins TRBV12-3 or TRBV12-4 and TRBJ1-2; the match to TRBD1 covers 8 bases. The J segment lost 4 bases and the V segment lost 8 bases, leaving 12 bases of the junction unmatched. This CDR3 spans 15 amino acids. CDR3 region: CASCQWTGLGYGYTF. CDR3 DNA: TGTGCCAGCTGTCAGTGGACAGGGTTGGGCTATGGCTACACCTTC.

There are many counts of this clonotype. This chain connects TRBV28 to TRBJ2-4, with TRBD2 as a possible D gene (6 bases). CDR1 is MDHEN, CDR2 SYDVKM, per germline. CDR3 length: 15 residues. Trimming cost V 5 bases and J 5 bases, with 16 bases left between them. As DNA, the CDR3 is TGTGCCAGCAGTCCGCCGGGAGTGCTCGAAAACATTCAGTACTTC. Protein sequence: CASSPPGVLENIQYF.

DNA of the CDR3: TGTGCCTACCAGGTGAACATGAACACTGAAGCTTTCTTT. It encodes CAYQVNMNTEAFF. The genes are TRBV30 and TRBJ1-1, with D unresolved. The CDR3 sequence is 13 residues long. Trimming left V 7 bases short and J 0 bases short, with 12 bases between. Germline values: CDR1 GTSNPN, CDR2 SVGIG (reference sequence).

This clonotype was observed a handful of times. The rearrangement joins TRBV5-6 to TRBJ2-3; D is perhaps TRBD1 (5 bases). This CDR3 comprises 14 residues. Germline lookup yields CDR1 SGHDT and CDR2 YYEEEE. Trimming stripped 0 bases from V and 4 bases from J, with 9 bases between. As DNA, the CDR3 is TGTGCCAGCAGCTTGGTCTGGGGCGCAGATACGCAGTATTTT. Protein product: CASSLVWGADTQYF. The full variable domain, completed using reference TRBV5-6 and TRBJ2-3, is DAGVTQSPTHLIKTRGQQVTLRCSPKSGHDTVSWYQQALGQGPQFIFQYYEEEERQRGNFPDRFSGHQFPNYSSELNVNALLLGDSALYLCASSLVWGADTQYFGPGTRLTVL.

The V call is TRBV4-2, the J call TRBJ1-4; D is possibly TRBD1 (5 bases). The V and J ends lost 0 bases and 1 base respectively, with 9 bases between them. This CDR3 region has 16 residues. Germline assignment: CDR1 LGHNA and CDR2 YNFKEQ. DNA of the CDR3: TGTGCCAGCAGCCAAGATTGGGGGGAAACTAATGAAAAACTGTTTTTT. This codes for CASSQDWGETNEKLFF.

This clonotype was counted many times. This chain connects TRBV5-1 to TRBJ1-6, with D perhaps matching TRBD1 (6 bases). CDR1 and CDR2 (germline): SGHRS, YFSETQ. The CDR3 extends over 14 amino acids. V gave up 4 bases and J gave up 7 bases, with 12 bases separating them. The CDR3 reads CASSLRQENSPLHF. The CDR3 region has the DNA TGCGCCAGCAGCCTCCGACAGGAGAATTCACCCCTCCACTTT.

This clonotype was counted only a few times. This chain joins TRBV7-2 and TRBJ2-7; D tentatively fits TRBD1 or TRBD2 (5 bases each). This CDR3 has 13 residues. Between the trimmed V and J ends, which lost 3 bases and 9 bases, there was a span of 15 bases. CDR1 and CDR2 (germline): SGHTA, FQGNSA. CDR3 region: CASSFAGAPGQYF. The DNA for the CDR3 is TGTGCCAGCAGCTTCGCCGGGGCCCCGGGGCAGTACTTC.